The source of this TCR beta chain is a study of T cell repertoires in cytomegalovirus infection. Study-level information: Both CMV infection and a matching HLA type were indicated by public TCR beta signatures.

TCRdb passed the reads through MiXCR, listing each CDR3 protein once. The repertoire includes 150,000 to 200,000 distinct CDR3 sequences, over 13% of them detected once, and 20% to 30% sits in the top ten. This clonotype was seen at least ten times. Its antigen is still unknown. Regarding the study as a whole: Ex vivo responses were dominated by HLA-C-restricted CMV-specific TCR beta clonotypes. CMV carriers with the relevant HLA were identified by cumulative public TCR beta family frequency.

The sequenced sample consisted of PBMCs. The source of this sequence is a human donor in good health (CMV status not recorded). Some clones in this sample may be carry-over from other donors' samples.

The CDR3 region has the DNA TGCGCCAGCAGGACGACTAGCGGGGGTTACTCCTACAATGAGCAGTTCTTC. Its translation: CASRTTSGGYSYNEQFF. The chain carries TRBV10-1 and TRBJ2-1, with 12 bases that match TRBD2. There are 17 residues in the CDR3. Trimming took 6 bases from V and 0 from J; bases not matched to a gene: 6. CDR1 and CDR2 (germline): WNHNN, SYGVQD (reference sequence).